Sequencing of this T cell receptor (beta chain) was carried out in a study of identical twins. Study-wide points: Some out-of-frame alpha sequences were shared by twins, and these showed excess low generation probability. Reduced insertions were recorded for abundant cord blood beta clonotypes, with no such pattern in memory repertoires.

TCRdb fed the 5' RACE reads into MiXCR, producing one record per CDR3 protein. The table includes hundreds of thousands of distinct CDR3 sequences, 5.5% to 6.5% detected once. This clonotype was found a few times. The antigen is unknown. The source of this sequence is a man between 18 and 35 years old in good health. Sequencing used naive T cells sorted from blood.

CDR3 DNA sequence: TGTGCCAGCAGCTTGATAGCCTGGACAGGGAGCTCCTACGAGCAGTACTTC. Translating gives CASSLIAWTGSSYEQYF. The J gene is TRBJ2-7, the V gene TRBV5-5; TRBD1 matches at 8 bases. The germline CDR1 and CDR2 sequences are SGHKS and YYEKEE (reference sequence). The CDR3 sequence is 17 residues long. The V gene end was trimmed by 1 base and the J gene end by 0 bases; junction bases not matched to a gene: 9. Looking up the rest from reference TRBV5-5 and TRBJ2-7 gives the full variable domain: DAGVTQSPTHLIKTRGQQVTLRCSPISGHKSVSWYQQVLGQGPQFIFQYYEKEERGRGNFPDRFSARQFPNYSSELNVNALLLGDSALYLCASSLIAWTGSSYEQYFGPGTRLTVT.